This TCR beta chain originates from a study of regulatory T cells in long-lasting Graves disease. Study-level results: Only a small sample size was used, which may have cut accuracy.

The CDR3 numbers 15 amino acids, ends counted. Germline loops: CDR1 SEHNR, CDR2 FQNEAQ (reference sequence). Of note for this clonotype: What it recognizes is unknown. The conserved phenylalanine or tryptophan is not found at the CDR3 terminus, so this likely reflects a read error. The DNA is left out, because the CDR3 cannot be placed on it with certainty; the CDR3 is given as TCRdb lists it.

Time point here: newly diagnosed GD, antithyroid drugs for less than 3 months. Extracted RNA from PBMCs served as the source of the TCR library. By American Thyroid Association guidelines, Graves' disease was diagnosed in the cohort. The authors built TCR beta libraries using iRepertoire HTBI primers and Arm-PCR of CDR3 regions. MiXCR, applied by TCRdb to the multiplex PCR reads, yields one record per CDR3 protein. Seen here are about 350,000 distinct CDR3 sequences, roughly 16% observed once, and the top ten hold over 20%. Another study also made use of these data, one on T cells in Graves' hyperthyroidism and ophthalmopathy.

The sequencing used peripheral blood mononuclear cells (PBMCs), collected at new diagnosis, from a patient treated with antithyroid drugs. The V call is TRBV7-9, the J call TRBJ2-1; the tabulated D call, TRBD2, remains unverified against the DNA. This sequence was found in a woman aged 18-35 years with Graves disease. CDR3 residues: CASSLGRGGTDTQYL.